This T cell receptor (beta chain) came from a study of T cell repertoires in cytomegalovirus infection. MiXCR, applied by TCRdb to the reads, yields one record per CDR3 protein. The sample has under 850,000 distinct CDR3 sequences, approximately 34% seen once; the top ten hold more than 2.5%. The germline gives CDR1 MNHEY, CDR2 SMNVEV (reference sequence). Germline trimming cut 4 bases from V and 0 bases from J; bases unmatched to any gene: 8. This CDR3 has 16 amino acids. This TCR was sampled from a human donor in good health (CMV status not recorded). Some clones in this sample may be carry-over from other donors' samples. The chain has TRBV27 and TRBJ1-1; TRBD1 aligns across 7 bases. Sequencing used PBMCs. CDR3: CASSSDRSPLNTEAFF. The CDR3 nucleotides read TGTGCCAGCAGTTCGGACAGGAGCCCTCTGAACACTGAAGCTTTCTTT.